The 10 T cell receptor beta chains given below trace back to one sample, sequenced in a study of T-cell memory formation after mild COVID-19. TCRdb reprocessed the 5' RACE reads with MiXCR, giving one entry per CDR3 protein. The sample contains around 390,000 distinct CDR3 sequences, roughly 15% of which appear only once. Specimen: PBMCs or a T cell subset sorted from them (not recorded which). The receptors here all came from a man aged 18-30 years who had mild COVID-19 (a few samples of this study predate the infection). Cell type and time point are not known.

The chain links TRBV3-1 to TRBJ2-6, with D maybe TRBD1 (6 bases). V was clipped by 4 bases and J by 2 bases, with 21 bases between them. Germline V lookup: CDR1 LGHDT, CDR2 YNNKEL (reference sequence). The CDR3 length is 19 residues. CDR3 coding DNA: TGTGCCAGCAGCCCTCTTGCTTGGACAGATAAAACTGGGGCCAACGTCCTGACTTTC. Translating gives CASSPLAWTDKTGANVLTF.

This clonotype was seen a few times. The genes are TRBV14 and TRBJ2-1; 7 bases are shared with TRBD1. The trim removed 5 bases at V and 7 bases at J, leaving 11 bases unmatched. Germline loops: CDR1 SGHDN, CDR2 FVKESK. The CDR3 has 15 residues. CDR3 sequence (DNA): TGTGCCAGCAGCTTGCCCCGGACAGGTAGGAATGAGCAGTTCTTC. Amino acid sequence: CASSLPRTGRNEQFF.

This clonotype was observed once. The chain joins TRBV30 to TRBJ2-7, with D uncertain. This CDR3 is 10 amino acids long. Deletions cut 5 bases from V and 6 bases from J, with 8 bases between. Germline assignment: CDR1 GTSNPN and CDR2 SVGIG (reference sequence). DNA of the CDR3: TGTGCCTGGGGGTCTCGCGAGCAGTACTTC. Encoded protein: CAWGSREQYF.

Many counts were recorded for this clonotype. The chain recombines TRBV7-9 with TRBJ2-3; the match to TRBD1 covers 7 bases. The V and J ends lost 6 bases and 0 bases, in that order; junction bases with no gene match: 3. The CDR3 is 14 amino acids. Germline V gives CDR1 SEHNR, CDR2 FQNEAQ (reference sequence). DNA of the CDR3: TGTGCCAGCAGTTCGGACAGGAGCACAGATACGCAGTATTTT. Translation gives CASSSDRSTDTQYF.

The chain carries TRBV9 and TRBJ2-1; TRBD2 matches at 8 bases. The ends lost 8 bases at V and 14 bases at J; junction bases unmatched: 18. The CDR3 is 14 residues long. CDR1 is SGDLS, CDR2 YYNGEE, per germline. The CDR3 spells CASSKGDSGAPKFF. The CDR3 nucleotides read TGTGCCAGTTCGAAGGGGGATAGCGGGGCCCCGAAGTTCTTC.

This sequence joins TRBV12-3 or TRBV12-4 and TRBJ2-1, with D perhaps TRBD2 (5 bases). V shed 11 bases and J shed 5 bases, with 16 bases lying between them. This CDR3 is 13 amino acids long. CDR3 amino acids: CACPSPGDNEQFF. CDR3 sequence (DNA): TGTGCCTGTCCTTCCCCCGGGGACAATGAGCAGTTCTTC.

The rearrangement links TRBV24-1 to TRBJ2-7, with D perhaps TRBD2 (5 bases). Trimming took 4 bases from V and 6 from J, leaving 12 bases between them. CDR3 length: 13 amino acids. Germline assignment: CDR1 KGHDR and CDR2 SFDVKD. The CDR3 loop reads CATSDPSSAEQYF. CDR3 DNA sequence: TGTGCCACCAGTGACCCTAGCAGCGCCGAGCAGTACTTC.

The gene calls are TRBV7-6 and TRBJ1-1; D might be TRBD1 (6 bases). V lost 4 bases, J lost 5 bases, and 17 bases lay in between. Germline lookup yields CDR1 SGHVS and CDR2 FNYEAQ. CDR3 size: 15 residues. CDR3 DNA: TGTGCCAGCAGCTATGCTCGGGGGGCGCTTACTGAAGCTTTCTTT. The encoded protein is CASSYARGALTEAFF.

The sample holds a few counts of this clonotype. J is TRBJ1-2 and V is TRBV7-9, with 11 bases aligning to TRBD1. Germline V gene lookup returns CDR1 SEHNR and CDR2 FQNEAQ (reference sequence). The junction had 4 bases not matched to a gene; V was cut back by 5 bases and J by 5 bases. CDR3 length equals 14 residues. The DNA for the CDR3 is TGTGCCAGCAGCCGGACAGGGGGCTCGTATGGCTACACCTTC. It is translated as CASSRTGGSYGYTF.

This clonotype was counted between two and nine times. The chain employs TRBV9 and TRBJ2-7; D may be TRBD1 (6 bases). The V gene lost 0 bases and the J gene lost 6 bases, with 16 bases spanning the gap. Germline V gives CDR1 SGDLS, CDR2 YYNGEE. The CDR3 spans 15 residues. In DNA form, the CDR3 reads TGTGCCAGCAGCGTAGCCGGGACAACTACGAGCGAGCAGTACTTC. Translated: CASSVAGTTTSEQYF.